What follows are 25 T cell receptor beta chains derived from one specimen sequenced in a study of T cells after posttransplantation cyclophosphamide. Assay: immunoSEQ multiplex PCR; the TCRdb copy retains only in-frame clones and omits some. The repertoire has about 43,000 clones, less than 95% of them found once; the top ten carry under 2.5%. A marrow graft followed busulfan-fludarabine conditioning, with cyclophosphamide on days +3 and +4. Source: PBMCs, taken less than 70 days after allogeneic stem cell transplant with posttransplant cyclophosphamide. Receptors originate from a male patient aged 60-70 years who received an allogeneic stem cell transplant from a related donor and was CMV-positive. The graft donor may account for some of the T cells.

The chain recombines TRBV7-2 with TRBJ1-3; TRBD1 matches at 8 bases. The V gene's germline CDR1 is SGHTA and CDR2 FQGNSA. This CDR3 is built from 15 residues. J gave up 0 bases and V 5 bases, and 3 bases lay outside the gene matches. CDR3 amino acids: CASSRTGSSGNTIYF. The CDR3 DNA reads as TGTGCCAGCAGCCGGACAGGGAGCTCTGGAAACACCATATATTTT.

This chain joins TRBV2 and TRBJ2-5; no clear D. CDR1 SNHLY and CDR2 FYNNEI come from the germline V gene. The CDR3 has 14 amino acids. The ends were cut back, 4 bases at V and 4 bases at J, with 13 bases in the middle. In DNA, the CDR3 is TGTGCCAGCAGTGGTGGTGGGCATGGAGAGACCCAGTACTTC. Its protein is CASSGGGHGETQYF.

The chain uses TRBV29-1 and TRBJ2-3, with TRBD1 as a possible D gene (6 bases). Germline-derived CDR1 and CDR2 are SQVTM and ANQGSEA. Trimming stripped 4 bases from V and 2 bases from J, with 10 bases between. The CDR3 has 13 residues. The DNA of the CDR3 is TGCAGCGTTGGGACAGATGACACAGATACGCAGTATTTT. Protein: CSVGTDDTDTQYF.

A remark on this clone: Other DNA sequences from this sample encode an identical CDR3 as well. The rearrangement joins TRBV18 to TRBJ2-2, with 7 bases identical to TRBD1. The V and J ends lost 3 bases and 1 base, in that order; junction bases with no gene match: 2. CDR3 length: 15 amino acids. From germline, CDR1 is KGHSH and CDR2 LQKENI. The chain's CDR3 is CASSPRTGNTGELFF. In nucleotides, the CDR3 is TGTGCCAGCTCACCGCGGACAGGGAACACCGGGGAGCTGTTTTTT.

For the CDR3, the DNA is TGTGCCAGCACCAACGGTCAGGGTCAAGAGACCCAGTACTTC. This translates into CASTNGQGQETQYF. The gene calls are TRBV11-2 and TRBJ2-5; a weak D match, TRBD1 (5 bases). Trimming cost V 7 bases and J 2 bases, with 14 bases left between them. Germline lookup yields CDR1 SGHAT and CDR2 FQNNGV. The CDR3 has 14 amino acids.

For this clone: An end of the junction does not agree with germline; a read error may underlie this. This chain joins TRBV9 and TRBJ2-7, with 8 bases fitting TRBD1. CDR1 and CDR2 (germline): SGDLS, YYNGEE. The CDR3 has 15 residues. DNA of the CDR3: TGTGCCAGCAGCGCCGGACAGGGCCTCCTTTACGGGCAGTACTTC. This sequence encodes CASSAGQGLLYGQYF.

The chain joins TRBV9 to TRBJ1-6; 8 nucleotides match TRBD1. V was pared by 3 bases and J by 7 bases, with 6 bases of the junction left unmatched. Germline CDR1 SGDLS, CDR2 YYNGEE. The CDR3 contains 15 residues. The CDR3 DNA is TGTGCCAGCAGCGGGGGACAGGAAACAAATTCACCCCTCCACTTT. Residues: CASSGGQETNSPLHF.

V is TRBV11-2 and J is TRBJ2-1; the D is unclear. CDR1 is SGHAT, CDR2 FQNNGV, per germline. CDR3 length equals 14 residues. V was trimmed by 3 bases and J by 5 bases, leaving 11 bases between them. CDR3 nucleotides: TGTGCCAGCAGCTTGTTTGTATCTGACAATGAGCAGTTCTTC. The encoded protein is CASSLFVSDNEQFF.

The CDR3 DNA is TGTGCCACCAGCAGAGATGGACTTGGCTCGGGTTCACCCCTCCACTTT. Its protein product is CATSRDGLGSGSPLHF. The J gene is TRBJ1-6, the V gene TRBV15; D gene ambiguous. This CDR3 has 16 amino acids. The V gene's germline CDR1 is LNHNV and CDR2 YYDKDF (reference sequence). V lost 0 bases and J 9 bases, leaving 15 bases between the germline ends. Full variable domain (remainder filled in from reference TRBV15 and TRBJ1-6): DAMVIQNPRYQVTQFGKPVTLSCSQTLNHNVMYWYQQKSSQAPKLLFHYYDKDFNNEADTPDNFQSRRPNTSFCFLDIRSPGLGDTAMYLCATSRDGLGSGSPLHFGNGTRLTVT.

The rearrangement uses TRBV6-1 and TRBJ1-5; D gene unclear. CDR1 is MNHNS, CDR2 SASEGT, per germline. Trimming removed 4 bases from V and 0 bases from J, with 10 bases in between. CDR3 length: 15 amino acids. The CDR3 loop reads CASSAQSYSNQPQHF. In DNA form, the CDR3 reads TGTGCCAGCAGTGCCCAGTCTTATAGCAATCAGCCCCAGCATTTT.

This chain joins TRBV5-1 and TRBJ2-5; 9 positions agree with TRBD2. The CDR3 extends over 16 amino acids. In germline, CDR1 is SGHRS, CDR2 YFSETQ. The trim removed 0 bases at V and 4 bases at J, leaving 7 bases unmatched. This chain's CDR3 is CASSLALAGGPETQYF. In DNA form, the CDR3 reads TGCGCCAGCAGCTTGGCCTTGGCGGGGGGGCCAGAGACCCAGTACTTC.

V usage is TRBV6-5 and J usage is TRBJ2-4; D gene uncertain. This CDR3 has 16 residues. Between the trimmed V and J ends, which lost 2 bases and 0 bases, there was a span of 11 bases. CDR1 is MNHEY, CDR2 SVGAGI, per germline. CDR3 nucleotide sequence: TGTGCCAGCAGTTACAGCCTGAACCTAGCCAAAAACATTCAGTACTTC. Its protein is CASSYSLNLAKNIQYF.

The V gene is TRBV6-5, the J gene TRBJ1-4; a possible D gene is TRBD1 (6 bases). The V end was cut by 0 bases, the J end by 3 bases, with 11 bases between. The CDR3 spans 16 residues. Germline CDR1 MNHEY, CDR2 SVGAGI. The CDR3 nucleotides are TGTGCCAGCAGTTACTCGAAGCAGGGGCCTAATGAAAAACTGTTTTTT. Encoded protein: CASSYSKQGPNEKLFF.

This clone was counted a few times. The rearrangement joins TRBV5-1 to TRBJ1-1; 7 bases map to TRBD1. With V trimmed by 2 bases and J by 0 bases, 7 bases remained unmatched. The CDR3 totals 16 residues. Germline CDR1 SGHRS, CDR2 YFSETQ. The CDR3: CASSLQGSQLNTEAFF. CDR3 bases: TGCGCCAGCAGCTTACAGGGGAGTCAGTTGAACACTGAAGCTTTCTTT.

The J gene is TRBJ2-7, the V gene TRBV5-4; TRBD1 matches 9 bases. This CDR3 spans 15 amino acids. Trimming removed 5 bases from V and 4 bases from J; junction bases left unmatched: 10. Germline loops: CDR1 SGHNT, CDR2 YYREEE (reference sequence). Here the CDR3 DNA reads TGTGCCAGCAGTTTTTTATGGACAGGGGAGTACGAGCAGTACTTC. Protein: CASSFLWTGEYEQYF.

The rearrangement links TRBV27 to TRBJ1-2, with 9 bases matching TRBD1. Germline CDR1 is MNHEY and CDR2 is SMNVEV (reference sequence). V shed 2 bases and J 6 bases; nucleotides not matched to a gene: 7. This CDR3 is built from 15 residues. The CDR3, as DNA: TGTGCCAGCAGTTTAGCCGGGACAGGGTATAATGGCTACACCTTC. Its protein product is CASSLAGTGYNGYTF.

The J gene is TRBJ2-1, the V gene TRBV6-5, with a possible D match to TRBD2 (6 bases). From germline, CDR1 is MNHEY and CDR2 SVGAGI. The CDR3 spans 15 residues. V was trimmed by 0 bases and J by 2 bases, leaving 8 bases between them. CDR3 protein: CASSYSEGAYNEQFF. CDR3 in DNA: TGTGCCAGCAGTTACTCGGAGGGAGCCTACAATGAGCAGTTCTTC.

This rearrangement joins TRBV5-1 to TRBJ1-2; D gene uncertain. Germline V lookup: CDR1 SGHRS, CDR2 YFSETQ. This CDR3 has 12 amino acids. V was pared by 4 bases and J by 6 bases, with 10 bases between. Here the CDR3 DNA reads TGCGCCAGCAGCCTCACAAGCGATGGCTACACCTTC. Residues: CASSLTSDGYTF.

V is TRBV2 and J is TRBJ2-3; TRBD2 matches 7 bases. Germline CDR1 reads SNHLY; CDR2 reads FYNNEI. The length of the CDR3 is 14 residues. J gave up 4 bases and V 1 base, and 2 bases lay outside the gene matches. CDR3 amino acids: CASSEGLAADTQYF. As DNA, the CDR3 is TGTGCCAGCAGTGAAGGGCTAGCGGCAGATACGCAGTATTTT.

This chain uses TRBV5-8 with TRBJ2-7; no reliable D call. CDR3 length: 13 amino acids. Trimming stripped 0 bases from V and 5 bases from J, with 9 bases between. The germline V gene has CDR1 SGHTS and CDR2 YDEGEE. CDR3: CASSLAWADEQYV. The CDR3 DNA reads TGTGCCAGCAGCTTGGCCTGGGCCGACGAGCAGTACGTC.

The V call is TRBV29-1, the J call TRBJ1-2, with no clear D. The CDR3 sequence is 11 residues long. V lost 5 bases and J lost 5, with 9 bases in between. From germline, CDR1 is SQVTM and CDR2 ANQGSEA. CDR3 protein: CSVPGDYGYTF. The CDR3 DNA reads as TGCAGCGTTCCCGGGGATTATGGCTACACCTTC.

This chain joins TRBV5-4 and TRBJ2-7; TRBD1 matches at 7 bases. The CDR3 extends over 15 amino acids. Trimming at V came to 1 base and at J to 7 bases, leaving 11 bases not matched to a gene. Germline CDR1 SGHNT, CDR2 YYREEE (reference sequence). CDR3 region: CASSLFTGAHREQYV. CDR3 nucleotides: TGTGCCAGCAGCTTGTTCACAGGGGCCCACCGGGAGCAGTACGTC.

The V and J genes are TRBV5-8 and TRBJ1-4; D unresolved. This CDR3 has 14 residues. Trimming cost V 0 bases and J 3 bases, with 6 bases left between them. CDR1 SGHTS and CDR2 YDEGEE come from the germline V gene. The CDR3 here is CASSLVGANEKLFF. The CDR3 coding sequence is TGTGCCAGCAGCTTGGTCGGGGCTAATGAAAAACTGTTTTTT.

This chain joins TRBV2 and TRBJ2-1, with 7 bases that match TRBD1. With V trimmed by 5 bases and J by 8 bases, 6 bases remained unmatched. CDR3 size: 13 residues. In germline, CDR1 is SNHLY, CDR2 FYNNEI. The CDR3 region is CASSLDRDDEQFF. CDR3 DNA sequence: TGTGCCAGCAGTCTTGACAGGGACGATGAGCAGTTCTTC.

In nucleotides, the CDR3 is TGTGCCAGCAGCTGGACAGGTTGGAATTCACCCCTCCACTTT. This encodes CASSWTGWNSPLHF. V usage is TRBV7-9 and J usage is TRBJ1-6, with 7 bases fitting TRBD1. The CDR3 spans 14 residues. The V segment lost 4 bases and the J segment 7 bases; nucleotides outside the gene matches: 4. CDR1 is SEHNR and CDR2 is FQNEAQ in the germline V gene (reference sequence).